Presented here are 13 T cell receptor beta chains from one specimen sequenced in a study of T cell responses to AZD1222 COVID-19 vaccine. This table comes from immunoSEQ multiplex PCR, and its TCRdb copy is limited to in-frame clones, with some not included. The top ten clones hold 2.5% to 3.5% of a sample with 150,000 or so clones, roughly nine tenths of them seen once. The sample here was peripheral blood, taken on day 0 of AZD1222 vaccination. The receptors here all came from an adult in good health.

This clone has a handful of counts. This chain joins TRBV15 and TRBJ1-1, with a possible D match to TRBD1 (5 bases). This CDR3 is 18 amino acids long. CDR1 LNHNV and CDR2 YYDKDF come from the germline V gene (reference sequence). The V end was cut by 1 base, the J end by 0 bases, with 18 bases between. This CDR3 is CATSRGGTPFTMNTEAFF. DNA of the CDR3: TGTGCCACCAGCAGAGGGGGGACGCCCTTTACTATGAACACTGAAGCTTTCTTT.

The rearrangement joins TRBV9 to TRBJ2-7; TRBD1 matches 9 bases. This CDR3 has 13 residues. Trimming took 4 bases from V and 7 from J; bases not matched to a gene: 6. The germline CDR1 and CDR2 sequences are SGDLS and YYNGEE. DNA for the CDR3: TGTGCCAGCAGCCGGACAGGGGCGGGGGAGCAGTACTTC. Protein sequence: CASSRTGAGEQYF.

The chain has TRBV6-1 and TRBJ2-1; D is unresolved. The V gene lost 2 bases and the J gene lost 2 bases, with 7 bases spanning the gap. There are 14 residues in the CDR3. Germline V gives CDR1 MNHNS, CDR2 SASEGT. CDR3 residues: CASSESEAYNEQFF. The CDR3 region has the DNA TGTGCCAGCAGTGAATCAGAGGCCTACAATGAGCAGTTCTTC.

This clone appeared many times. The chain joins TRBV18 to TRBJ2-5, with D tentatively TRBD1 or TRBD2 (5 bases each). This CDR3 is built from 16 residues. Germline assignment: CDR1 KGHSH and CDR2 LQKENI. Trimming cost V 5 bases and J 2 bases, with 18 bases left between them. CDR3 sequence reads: CASSGYTGTKQETQYF. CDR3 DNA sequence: TGTGCCAGCTCAGGCTACACCGGGACCAAACAAGAGACCCAGTACTTC.

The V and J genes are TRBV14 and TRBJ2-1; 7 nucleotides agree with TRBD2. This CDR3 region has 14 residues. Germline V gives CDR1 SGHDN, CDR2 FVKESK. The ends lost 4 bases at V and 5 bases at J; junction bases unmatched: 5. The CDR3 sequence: CASSPRRGNNEQFF. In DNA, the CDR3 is TGTGCCAGCAGCCCCCGGCGGGGGAACAATGAGCAGTTCTTC.

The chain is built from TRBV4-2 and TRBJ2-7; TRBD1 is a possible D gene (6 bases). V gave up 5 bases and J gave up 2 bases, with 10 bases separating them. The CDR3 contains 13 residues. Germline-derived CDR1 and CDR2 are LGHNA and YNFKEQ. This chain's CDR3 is CASSAYRAYEQYF. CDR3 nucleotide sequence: TGTGCCAGCAGCGCCTACAGGGCCTACGAGCAGTACTTC.

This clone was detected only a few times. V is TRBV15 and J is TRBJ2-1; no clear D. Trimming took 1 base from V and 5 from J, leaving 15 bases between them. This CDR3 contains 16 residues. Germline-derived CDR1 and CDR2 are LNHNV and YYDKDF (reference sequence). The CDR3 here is CATSRVTAGFNNEQFF. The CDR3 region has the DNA TGTGCCACCAGCAGAGTGACGGCAGGTTTTAACAATGAGCAGTTCTTC.

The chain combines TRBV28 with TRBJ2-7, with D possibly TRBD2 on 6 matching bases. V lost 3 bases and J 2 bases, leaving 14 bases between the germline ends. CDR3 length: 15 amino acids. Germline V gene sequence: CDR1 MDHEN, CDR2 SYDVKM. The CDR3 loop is CASSFSRERTYEQYF. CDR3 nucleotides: TGTGCCAGCAGTTTCTCTCGGGAGAGGACCTACGAGCAGTACTTC.

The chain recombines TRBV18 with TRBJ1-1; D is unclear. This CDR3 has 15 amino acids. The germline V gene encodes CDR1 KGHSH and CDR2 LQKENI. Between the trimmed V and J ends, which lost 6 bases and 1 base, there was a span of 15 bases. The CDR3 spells CASSPDLTGNTEAFF. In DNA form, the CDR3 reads TGTGCCAGCTCTCCCGATCTCACTGGGAACACTGAAGCTTTCTTT.

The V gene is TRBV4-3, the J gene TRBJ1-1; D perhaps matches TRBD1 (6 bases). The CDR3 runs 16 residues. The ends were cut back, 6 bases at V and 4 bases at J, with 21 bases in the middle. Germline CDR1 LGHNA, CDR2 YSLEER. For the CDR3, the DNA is TGCGCCAGCAGAGAGGAGCCGGGGGCGCGTGTCACTGAAGCTTTCTTT. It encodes CASREEPGARVTEAFF.

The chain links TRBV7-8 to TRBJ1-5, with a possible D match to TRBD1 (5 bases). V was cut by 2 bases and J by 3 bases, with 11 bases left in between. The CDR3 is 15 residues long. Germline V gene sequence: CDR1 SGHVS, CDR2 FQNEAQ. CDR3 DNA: TGTGCCAGCAGCTTAATGCCGGGACTCAATCAGCCCCAGCATTTT. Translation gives CASSLMPGLNQPQHF. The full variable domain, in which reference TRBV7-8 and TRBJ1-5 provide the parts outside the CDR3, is GAGVSQSPRYKVAKRGQDVALRCDPISGHVSLFWYQQALGQGPEFLTYFQNEAQLDKSGLPSDRFFAERPEGSVSTLKIQRTQQEDSAVYLCASSLMPGLNQPQHFGDGTRLSIL.

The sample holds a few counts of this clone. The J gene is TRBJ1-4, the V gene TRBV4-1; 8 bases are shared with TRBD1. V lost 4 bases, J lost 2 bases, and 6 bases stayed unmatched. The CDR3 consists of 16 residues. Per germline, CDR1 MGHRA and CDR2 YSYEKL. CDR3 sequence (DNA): TGCGCCAGCAGCCGCGGACGGACAGGGACTAATGAAAAACTGTTTTTT. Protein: CASSRGRTGTNEKLFF.

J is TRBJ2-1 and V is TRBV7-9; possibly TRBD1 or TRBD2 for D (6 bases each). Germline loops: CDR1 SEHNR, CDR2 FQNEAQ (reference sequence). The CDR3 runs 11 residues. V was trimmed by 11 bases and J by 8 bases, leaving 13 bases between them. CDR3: CASGARDEQFF. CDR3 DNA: TGTGCCTCGGGGGCTAGGGATGAGCAGTTCTTC.